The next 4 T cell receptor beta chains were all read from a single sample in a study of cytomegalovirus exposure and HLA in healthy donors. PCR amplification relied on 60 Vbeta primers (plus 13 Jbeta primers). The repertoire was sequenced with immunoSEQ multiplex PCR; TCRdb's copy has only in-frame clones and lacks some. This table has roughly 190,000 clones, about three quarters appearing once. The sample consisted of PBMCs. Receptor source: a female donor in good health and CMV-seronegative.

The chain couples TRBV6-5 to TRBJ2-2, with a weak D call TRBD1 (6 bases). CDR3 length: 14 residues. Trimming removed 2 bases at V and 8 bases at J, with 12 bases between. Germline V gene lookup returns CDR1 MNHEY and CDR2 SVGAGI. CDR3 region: CASSYRHRAGELFF. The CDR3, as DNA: TGTGCCAGCAGTTACAGACACAGGGCGGGGGAGCTGTTTTTT.

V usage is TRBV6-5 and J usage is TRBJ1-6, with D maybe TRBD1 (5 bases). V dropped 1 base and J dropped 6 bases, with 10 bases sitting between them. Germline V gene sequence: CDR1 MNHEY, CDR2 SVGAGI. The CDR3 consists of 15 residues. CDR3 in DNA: TGTGCCAGCAGTTACTACGGGGGTTCTAATTCACCCCTCCACTTT. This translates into CASSYYGGSNSPLHF.

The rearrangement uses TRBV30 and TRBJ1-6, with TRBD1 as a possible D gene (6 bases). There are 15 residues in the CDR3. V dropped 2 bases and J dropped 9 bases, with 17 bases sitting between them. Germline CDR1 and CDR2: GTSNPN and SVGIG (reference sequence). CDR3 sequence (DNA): TGTGCCTGGAGTCCGGACTCGGGGGGCGCTTCACCCCTCCACTTT. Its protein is CAWSPDSGGASPLHF.

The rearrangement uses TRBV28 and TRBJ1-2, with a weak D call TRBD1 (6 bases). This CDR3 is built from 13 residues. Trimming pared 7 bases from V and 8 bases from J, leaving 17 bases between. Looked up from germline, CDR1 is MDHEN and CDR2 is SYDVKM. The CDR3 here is CASTRGGSEGYTF. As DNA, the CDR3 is TGTGCCAGCACCAGGGGAGGGTCGGAAGGCTACACCTTC.